The T cell receptor beta chain described here comes from a study of PD-1 blockade in classical Hodgkin lymphoma. In the study overall: Intravenous nivolumab at 3 mg/kg was given to patients every 2 weeks.

Concerning this clone itself: Its specificity is unknown.

The CDR3 has 14 amino acids. J gave up 2 bases and V 2 bases, and 1 base lay outside the gene matches. Germline loops: CDR1 SGHTA, CDR2 FQGTGA. Findings and caveats of the study: Although disease activity or prior therapy may be involved, causes of the repertoire differences remain undefined. Baseline TCR diversity was reportedly lower in newly diagnosed patients than healthy donors.

Regarding time point: cycle 4 day 1 (C4D1), after five to seven weeks of nivolumab. Relapse was seen in all patients after autologous stem cell transplantation, and brentuximab vedotin exposure was variable. The study recorded best responses of complete response, partial response or progressive disease. Assay: immunoSEQ multiplex PCR; the TCRdb copy retains only in-frame clones and omits some. The table has tens of thousands of clones, approximately 80% seen once. The sample here was peripheral blood mononuclear cells (PBMCs), taken before the fourth cycle of nivolumab. The V gene is TRBV7-3, the J gene TRBJ2-5; TRBD1 aligns across 8 bases. This clonotype was obtained from a human donor with classical Hodgkin lymphoma. The chain's CDR3 is CASSLGQGQETQYF. DNA for the CDR3: TGTGCCAGCAGCTTAGGACAGGGTCAAGAGACCCAGTACTTC. Looking up the rest from reference TRBV7-3 and TRBJ2-5 gives the full variable domain: GAGVSQTPSNKVTEKGKYVELRCDPISGHTALYWYRQSLGQGPEFLIYFQGTGAADDSGLPNDRFFAVRPEGSVSTLKIQRTERGDSAVYLCASSLGQGQETQYFGPGTRLLVL.